This T cell receptor beta chain was recovered during a study of Graves' ophthalmopathy and Graves' hyperthyroidism. TCR beta CDR3 regions were amplified from RNA transcripts. First-round RT-PCR relied on HTBI primers, and a second-round multiplex PCR came next. Via MiXCR, TCRdb re-called the multiplex PCR reads, giving one row per CDR3 protein. The sample lists almost 750,000 distinct CDR3 sequences; about 44% were seen once. Whole-study results and caveats: Sensitivity of around 70% and specificity of approximately 72% were achieved by the model that predicted ophthalmopathy progression.

Patients with other autoimmune diseases, uncontrolled infections, pregnancy or lactation were excluded. Clinical symptoms, serum thyroxine, TRAb, thyroid ultrasound and orbital computed tomography determined diagnosis. A word on this clonotype: The antigen is undetermined.

Input material: peripheral blood. This TCR derives from an adult man with Graves' ophthalmopathy.

The CDR3 nucleotides are TGTGCCAGCAGCAGGGTCTCCTACGAGCAGTACTTC. Protein product: CASSRVSYEQYF. The rearrangement joins TRBV7-2 to TRBJ2-7; the D is unclear. The length of the CDR3 is 12 residues. CDR1 is SGHTA, CDR2 FQGNSA, per germline. The V gene lost 5 bases and the J gene lost 0 bases, with 5 bases spanning the gap.